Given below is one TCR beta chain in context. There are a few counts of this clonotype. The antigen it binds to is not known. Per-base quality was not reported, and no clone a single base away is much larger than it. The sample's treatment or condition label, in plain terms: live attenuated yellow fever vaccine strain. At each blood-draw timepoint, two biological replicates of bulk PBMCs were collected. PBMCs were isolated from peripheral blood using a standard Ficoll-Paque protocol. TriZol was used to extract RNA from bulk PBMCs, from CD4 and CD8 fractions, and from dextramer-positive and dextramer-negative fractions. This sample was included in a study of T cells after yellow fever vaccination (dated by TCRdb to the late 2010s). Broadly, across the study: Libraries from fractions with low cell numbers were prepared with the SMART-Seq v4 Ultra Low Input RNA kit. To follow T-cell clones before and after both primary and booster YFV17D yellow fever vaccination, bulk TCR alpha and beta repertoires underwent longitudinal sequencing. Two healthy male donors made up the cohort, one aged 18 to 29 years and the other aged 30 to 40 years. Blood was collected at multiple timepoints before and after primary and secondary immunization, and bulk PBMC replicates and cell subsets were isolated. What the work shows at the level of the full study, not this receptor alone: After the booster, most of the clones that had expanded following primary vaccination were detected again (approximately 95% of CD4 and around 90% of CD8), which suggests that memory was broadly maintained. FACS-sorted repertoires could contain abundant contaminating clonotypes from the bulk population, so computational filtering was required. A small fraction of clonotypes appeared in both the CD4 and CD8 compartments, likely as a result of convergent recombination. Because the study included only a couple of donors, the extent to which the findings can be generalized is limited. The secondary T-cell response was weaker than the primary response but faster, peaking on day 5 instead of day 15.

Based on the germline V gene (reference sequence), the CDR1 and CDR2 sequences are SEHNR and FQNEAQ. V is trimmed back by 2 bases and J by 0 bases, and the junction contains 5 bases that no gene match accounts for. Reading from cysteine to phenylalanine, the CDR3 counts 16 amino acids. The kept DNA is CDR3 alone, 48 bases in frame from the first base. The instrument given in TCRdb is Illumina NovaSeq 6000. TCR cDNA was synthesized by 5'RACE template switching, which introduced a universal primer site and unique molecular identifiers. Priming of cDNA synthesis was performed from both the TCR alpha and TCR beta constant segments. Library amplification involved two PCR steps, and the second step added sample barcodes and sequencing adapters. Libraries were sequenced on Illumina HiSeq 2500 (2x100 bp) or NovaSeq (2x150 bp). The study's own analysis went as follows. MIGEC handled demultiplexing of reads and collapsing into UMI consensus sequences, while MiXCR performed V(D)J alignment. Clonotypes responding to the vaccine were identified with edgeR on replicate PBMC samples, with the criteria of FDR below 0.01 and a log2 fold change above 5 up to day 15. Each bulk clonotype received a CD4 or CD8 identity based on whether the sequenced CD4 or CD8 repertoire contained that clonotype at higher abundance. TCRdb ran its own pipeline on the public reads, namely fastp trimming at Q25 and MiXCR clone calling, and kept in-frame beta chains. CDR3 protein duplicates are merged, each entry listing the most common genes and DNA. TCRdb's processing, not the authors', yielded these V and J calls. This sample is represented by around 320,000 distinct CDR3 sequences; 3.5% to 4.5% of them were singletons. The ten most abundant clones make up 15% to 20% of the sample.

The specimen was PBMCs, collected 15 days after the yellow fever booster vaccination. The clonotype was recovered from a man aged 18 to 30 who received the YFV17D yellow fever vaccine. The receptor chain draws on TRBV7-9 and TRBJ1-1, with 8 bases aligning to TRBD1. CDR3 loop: CASSLPQDRVNTEAFF. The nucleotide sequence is TGTGCCAGCAGCTTACCTCAGGACAGGGTGAACACTGAAGCTTTCTTT.